The 5 T cell receptor beta chains below come from one sample, sequenced in a study of shared clonotypes between healthy human individuals. Assay used: immunoSEQ multiplex PCR; TCRdb lists only in-frame clones, some missing. The data contain 2,500,000 or so clones, over 85% of them singletons. Sequencing input: naive CD4+ T cells sorted from blood. Specified subset: CD45RA+ positively selected. These receptors all stem from a man aged 18 to 29 in good health.

This clone was detected a few times. V gene TRBV5-1 combines with J gene TRBJ1-1; D unresolved. The CDR3 runs 13 residues. The V gene's germline CDR1 is SGHRS and CDR2 YFSETQ. V shed 0 bases and J shed 5 bases, with 8 bases lying between them. CDR3 coding DNA: TGCGCCAGCAGCTTGGTGGGCCGGACTGAAGCTTTCTTT. Translating it yields CASSLVGRTEAFF.

V is TRBV30 and J is TRBJ1-1; no reliable D call. Trimming cost V 3 bases and J 5 bases, with 19 bases left between them. This CDR3 is 15 amino acids long. The germline gives CDR1 GTSNPN, CDR2 SVGIG (reference sequence). The CDR3 is CAWRKGGLRWTEAFF. CDR3 coding DNA: TGTGCCTGGAGAAAGGGAGGACTAAGGTGGACTGAAGCTTTCTTT.

This sequence joins TRBV4-1 and TRBJ2-2, with 12 positions matching TRBD2. This CDR3 contains 17 residues. Germline CDR1 and CDR2: MGHRA and YSYEKL. J lost 3 bases, V lost 3 bases, and 5 bases had no gene match. In nucleotides, the CDR3 is TGCGCCAGCAGCCACGGACTAGCGGGATTGTACACCGGGGAGCTGTTTTTT. As protein: CASSHGLAGLYTGELFF.

The chain joins TRBV7-2 to TRBJ1-6; D is unclear. Trimming shortened V by 2 bases and J by 6 bases, and 14 bases separated the two germline ends. The length of the CDR3 is 16 residues. Germline-derived CDR1 and CDR2 are SGHTA and FQGNSA. The CDR3 protein is CASSLQAAPSNSPLHF. CDR3 DNA: TGTGCCAGCAGCTTACAGGCCGCTCCGTCTAATTCACCCCTCCACTTT. Together with reference TRBV7-2 and TRBJ1-6, the CDR3 gives the full variable domain: GAGVSQSPSNKVTEKGKDVELRCDPISGHTALYWYRQSLGQGLEFLIYFQGNSAPDKSGLPSDRFSAERTGGSVSTLTIQRTQQEDSAVYLCASSLQAAPSNSPLHFGNGTRLTVT.

The genes are TRBV5-6 and TRBJ1-2; D is undetermined. V gave up 2 bases and J gave up 4 bases, with 9 bases separating them. The CDR3 covers 13 residues. Per the germline V gene, CDR1 is SGHDT and CDR2 is YYEEEE. This CDR3 is CASSFQAAYGYTF. The CDR3, as DNA: TGTGCCAGCAGCTTCCAAGCAGCCTATGGCTACACCTTC.